These 19 T cell receptor beta chains came from one sample sequenced in a study of shared clonotypes between healthy human individuals (dated by TCRdb to the early 2020s). The library was obtained by the immunoSEQ multiplex PCR assay. The clones in this table, taken by TCRdb from immuneACCESS, are in-frame only. Not every clone is retained; where verified, under half of the shortfall comes from an unresolved V gene, and the cause of the rest is unknown. The sample yields more than 2,000,000 clones; around nine tenths were counted once. The ten largest clones represent around 0.15% of the sample. The sequenced sample consisted of naive CD4+ T cells sorted from blood. Interpreted using the paper, the cell subset or site label stands for: CD45RA+ positively selected. The receptor source for this set is a man younger than 35 in good health.

The rearrangement joins TRBV5-4 to TRBJ2-7, with 10 bases that match TRBD2. Germline V gene data show CDR1 as SGHNT and CDR2 as YYREEE (reference sequence). Unmatched junction bases numbered 16, after V lost 4 bases and J lost 0 bases. The CDR3 runs 19 residues. DNA of the CDR3: TGTGCCAGCAGCCCCGGGGGAAGGCAGCGGGGGGGCAGCTCCTACGAGCAGTACTTC. Residues: CASSPGGRQRGGSSYEQYF.

V gene TRBV28 combines with J gene TRBJ1-5; D is undetermined. Germline loops: CDR1 MDHEN, CDR2 SYDVKM. V lost 2 bases, J lost 7 bases, and 12 bases lay in between. The CDR3 is 14 residues long. This chain's CDR3 is CASSLRQVWQPQHF. For the CDR3, the DNA is TGTGCCAGCAGTTTAAGGCAGGTCTGGCAGCCCCAGCATTTT.

Points on this clone: Other DNA variants within this sample encode the same CDR3. V is TRBV30 and J is TRBJ1-3; D is unresolved. V lost 3 bases to trimming and J lost 2 bases, with 11 bases between them. This CDR3 is 14 amino acids long. Germline CDR1 reads GTSNPN; CDR2 reads SVGIG (reference sequence). The CDR3 DNA follows: TGTGCCTGGAGCGCCGGCGGGCCTGGAAACACCATATATTTT. Its protein product is CAWSAGGPGNTIYF.

This chain connects TRBV6-5 to TRBJ2-7, with D tentatively TRBD1 (5 bases). The germline V and J ends were trimmed by 0 bases and 3 bases, with 12 bases remaining between them. CDR1 is MNHEY and CDR2 is SVGAGI in the germline V gene. CDR3 size: 15 residues. This CDR3 is CASSYSLQGDYEQYF. The CDR3 DNA follows: TGTGCCAGCAGTTACTCGTTGCAGGGCGACTACGAGCAGTACTTC.

The chain uses TRBV5-4 and TRBJ1-2; D might be TRBD1 (6 bases). The V end lost 4 bases, the J end lost 4 bases, and 11 bases lay between the germline ends. CDR1 SGHNT and CDR2 YYREEE come from the germline V gene (reference sequence). The CDR3 has 13 amino acids. This CDR3 is CASSQGQLYGYTF. The DNA for the CDR3 is TGTGCCAGCAGCCAAGGACAGCTCTATGGCTACACCTTC.

The genes are TRBV6-1 and TRBJ1-3; D is possibly TRBD1 (6 bases). This CDR3 has 15 residues. Trimming cost V 8 bases and J 0 bases, with 14 bases left between them. Germline V gene sequence: CDR1 MNHNS, CDR2 SASEGT. DNA for the CDR3: TGTGCCAGCTCCGGACAGCTAAGCTCTGGAAACACCATATATTTT. It translates to CASSGQLSSGNTIYF.

With regard to this clone: The junction departs from the called germline gene at one end, perhaps through a read error. The rearrangement joins TRBV5-1 to TRBJ1-2; D call uncertain. The germline V gene encodes CDR1 SGHRS and CDR2 YFSETQ. This CDR3 contains 12 residues. The CDR3 DNA reads TGCGCCAGCAGCTTGGAATCTGGTCCCCCCCTTTTC. This gives the protein CASSLESGPPLF.

V gene TRBV28 combines with J gene TRBJ1-2; 8 bases align to TRBD1. CDR3 length: 18 amino acids. The V segment lost 5 bases and the J segment 3 bases; nucleotides outside the gene matches: 17. Germline-derived CDR1 and CDR2 are MDHEN and SYDVKM. CDR3 DNA sequence: TGTGCCAGCAGTCTCCTTTGGGGCCCAGGACAGGGAGACTATGGCTACACCTTC. Translation: CASSLLWGPGQGDYGYTF.

V and J are TRBV28 and TRBJ1-5, with D possibly TRBD1 on 5 matching bases. CDR1 is MDHEN and CDR2 is SYDVKM in the germline V gene. Trimming stripped 6 bases from V and 3 bases from J, with 15 bases between. This CDR3 has 15 amino acids. The CDR3 nucleotides are TGTGCCAGCAGATACCGGGACCGCTACAATCAGCCCCAGCATTTT. This translates into CASRYRDRYNQPQHF.

The table lists this clone with a count of one. The J gene is TRBJ1-1, the V gene TRBV30; D is unclear. V was cut by 4 bases and J by 5 bases, with 11 bases left in between. Germline CDR1 GTSNPN, CDR2 SVGIG (reference sequence). CDR3 length equals 12 residues. CDR3: CAWTEKGTEAFF. CDR3 DNA sequence: TGTGCCTGGACGGAAAAGGGTACTGAAGCTTTCTTT.

The chain employs TRBV7-2 and TRBJ1-4; TRBD1 aligns across 8 bases. Per the germline V gene, CDR1 is SGHTA and CDR2 is FQGNSA. This CDR3 has 15 amino acids. V lost 1 base and J lost 3; bases outside the gene matches: 1. The CDR3 region is CASSLVGQANEKLFF. The CDR3 coding sequence is TGTGCCAGCAGCTTAGTGGGACAGGCTAATGAAAAACTGTTTTTT.

The V gene is TRBV27, the J gene TRBJ2-5; unclear D gene. V lost 5 bases, J lost 2 bases, and 9 bases lay in between. The CDR3 is made up of 13 amino acids. Germline-derived CDR1 and CDR2 are MNHEY and SMNVEV (reference sequence). The CDR3 here is CASSPRWQETQYF. DNA for the CDR3: TGTGCCAGCAGTCCCCGGTGGCAAGAGACCCAGTACTTC.

V usage is TRBV7-6 and J usage is TRBJ1-1; TRBD1 agrees at 7 bases. The germline V gene encodes CDR1 SGHVS and CDR2 FNYEAQ. V was clipped by 1 base and J by 5 bases; unmatched bases: 7. This CDR3 region has 15 residues. The CDR3 region is CASSLGVQGETEAFF. Here the CDR3 DNA reads TGTGCCAGCAGCTTAGGGGTCCAGGGGGAAACTGAAGCTTTCTTT.

The chain couples TRBV18 to TRBJ1-4; D remains ambiguous. In germline, CDR1 is KGHSH, CDR2 LQKENI. The germline V and J ends were trimmed by 4 bases and 7 bases, with 16 bases remaining between them. This CDR3 contains 15 residues. The CDR3 coding sequence is TGTGCCAGCTCACAGCCAGGCCAGAACGGTGAAAAACTGTTTTTT. Its translation: CASSQPGQNGEKLFF.

The chain recombines TRBV5-1 with TRBJ1-4, with D possibly TRBD1 on 6 matching bases. The germline V gene has CDR1 SGHRS and CDR2 YFSETQ. V was clipped by 0 bases and J by 7 bases, with 10 bases between them. This CDR3 region has 14 residues. The CDR3 nucleotides are TGCGCCAGCAGCTTGGACAGGGACGCTGAAAAACTGTTTTTT. As protein: CASSLDRDAEKLFF.

The chain has TRBV11-3 and TRBJ2-3, with 11 bases identical to TRBD1. This CDR3 is 12 amino acids long. Germline CDR1 is SGHNT and CDR2 is YENEEA. With V trimmed by 5 bases and J by 14 bases, 6 bases remained unmatched. CDR3 DNA sequence: TGTGCCAGCAGCCGACCGGGACAGGGGGTGTATTTT. Its protein product is CASSRPGQGVYF.

This CDR3 reads CASSPMGGSNTGELFF. In DNA form, the CDR3 reads TGTGCCAGCAGCCCCATGGGGGGGTCGAACACCGGGGAGCTGTTTTTT. V is TRBV7-9 and J is TRBJ2-2, with 7 bases that match TRBD2. The germline gives CDR1 SEHNR, CDR2 FQNEAQ (reference sequence). This CDR3 is built from 16 residues. Losses at the gene ends were 5 bases for V and 0 bases for J; bases not matched to a gene: 6.

V is TRBV27 and J is TRBJ1-6; no definite D call. There are 14 residues in the CDR3. Per the germline V gene, CDR1 is MNHEY and CDR2 is SMNVEV (reference sequence). V gave up 8 bases and J gave up 6 bases, with 14 bases separating them. The DNA for the CDR3 is TGTGCCAGCTGCTCCCGAGTTGGTAATTCACCCCTCCACTTT. Amino acids: CASCSRVGNSPLHF.

The genes are TRBV7-2 and TRBJ2-7, with a weak D call TRBD1 (5 bases). V lost 5 bases and J 1 base, leaving 15 bases between the germline ends. The CDR3 covers 15 residues. Germline V gives CDR1 SGHTA, CDR2 FQGNSA. In DNA, the CDR3 is TGTGCCAGCAGCCCGGACATCTCACTTTCCTACGAGCAGTACTTC. Translation gives CASSPDISLSYEQYF. Drawing the rest from reference TRBV7-2 and TRBJ2-7, the complete variable domain is GAGVSQSPSNKVTEKGKDVELRCDPISGHTALYWYRQSLGQGLEFLIYFQGNSAPDKSGLPSDRFSAERTGGSVSTLTIQRTQQEDSAVYLCASSPDISLSYEQYFGPGTRLTVT.